The sequence of this T cell receptor beta chain was determined in a study of shared clonotypes between healthy human individuals. CD45RO-negative, CCR7-positively selected cells formed the naive CD8 fraction, excluding terminally differentiated effector memory CD45RA+ cells. The ends were cut back, 6 bases at V and 4 bases at J, with 10 bases in the middle. The CDR3 sequence is 13 residues long. The germline V gene encodes CDR1 SEHNR and CDR2 FQNEAQ (reference sequence). Clones were sequenced by immunoSEQ multiplex PCR, and TCRdb holds only the in-frame ones, with some missing. The sample yields roughly 770,000 clones, 96% seen once.

The sample taken for sequencing was naive CD8+ T cells sorted from blood. The receptor was derived from a man younger than 45 in good health. The V and J genes are TRBV7-9 and TRBJ1-5; no clear D. CDR3 sequence (DNA): TGTGCCAGCAGGGGGAAGGGTAATCAGCCCCAGCATTTT. Translated, it gives CASRGKGNQPQHF.